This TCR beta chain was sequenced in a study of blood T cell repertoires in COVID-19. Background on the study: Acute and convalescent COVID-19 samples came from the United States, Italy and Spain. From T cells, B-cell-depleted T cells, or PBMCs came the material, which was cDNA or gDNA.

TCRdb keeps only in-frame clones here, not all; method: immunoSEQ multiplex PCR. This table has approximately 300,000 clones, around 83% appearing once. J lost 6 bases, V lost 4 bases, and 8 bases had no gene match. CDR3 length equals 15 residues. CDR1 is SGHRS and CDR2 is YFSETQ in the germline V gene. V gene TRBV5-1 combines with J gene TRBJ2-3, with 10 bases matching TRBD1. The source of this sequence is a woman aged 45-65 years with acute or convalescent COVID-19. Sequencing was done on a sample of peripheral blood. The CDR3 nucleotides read TGCGCCAGCAGCACCGGACAGGGGGAAGGGGATACGCAGTATTTT. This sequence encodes CASSTGQGEGDTQYF.